This T cell receptor (beta chain) comes out of a study of OX40 agonist ivuxolimab in advanced cancers. Study findings and constraints: Among some nonresponders, normalized T-cell clonal expansion was also low.

Sequencing was performed with immunoSEQ multiplex PCR; in TCRdb, only in-frame clones are kept and a portion is missing. Of about 48,000 clones listed, approximately 83% are singletons. This CDR3 has 15 amino acids. Germline V gives CDR1 WNHNN, CDR2 SYGVQD (reference sequence). V lost 0 bases, J lost 4 bases, and 4 bases stayed unmatched. Note on this clone: Antigen specificity is unknown.

This TCR was recovered from an adult with an advanced solid tumor such as melanoma, head and neck, liver or kidney cancer. The V and J genes are TRBV10-1 and TRBJ2-5, with 8 bases identical to TRBD1. This specimen consisted of CD4+ or CD8+ T cells sorted from blood, obtained in a trial of the OX40 agonist ivuxolimab. The DNA of the CDR3 is TGCGCCAGCAGTGAGTCTCGTGGACAGGGAGAGACCCAGTACTTC. This sequence encodes CASSESRGQGETQYF.